One and the same sample provided the 3 T cell receptor beta chains below, sequenced in a study of blood T cell repertoires in COVID-19. Sequenced by immunoSEQ multiplex PCR; TCRdb stores in-frame clones only, minus some. The sample lists some 390,000 clones, roughly 86% occurring once. The sequencing input was peripheral blood. These receptors were obtained from a human donor in a cohort sampled during active COVID-19.

The chain couples TRBV5-1 to TRBJ1-1, with TRBD1 matching over 8 bases. Germline V gene sequence: CDR1 SGHRS, CDR2 YFSETQ. With V trimmed by 4 bases and J by 9 bases, 5 bases remained unmatched. The CDR3 contains 12 residues. In nucleotides, the CDR3 is TGCGCCAGCAGCCTCCGGACAGGGCAAGCTTTCTTT. It is translated as CASSLRTGQAFF.

The chain joins TRBV20-1 to TRBJ2-1; the D is unclear. CDR3 length equals 11 residues. V was pared by 3 bases and J by 9 bases, with 9 bases between. CDR1 DFQATT and CDR2 SNEGSKA come from the germline V gene (reference sequence). CDR3 sequence reads: CSARVDAEQFF. Written as DNA, the CDR3 is TGCAGTGCTAGGGTAGATGCTGAGCAGTTCTTC.

The sample holds a few counts of this clone. Other DNA variants within this sample encode the same CDR3. The chain carries TRBV4-1 and TRBJ2-7; D unresolved. There are 14 residues in the CDR3. In germline, CDR1 is MGHRA, CDR2 YSYEKL. Trimming left V 1 base short and J 0 bases short, with 7 bases between. The CDR3 here is CASSQVRGSYEQYF. The DNA for the CDR3 is TGCGCCAGCAGCCAAGTTCGCGGCTCCTACGAGCAGTACTTC.